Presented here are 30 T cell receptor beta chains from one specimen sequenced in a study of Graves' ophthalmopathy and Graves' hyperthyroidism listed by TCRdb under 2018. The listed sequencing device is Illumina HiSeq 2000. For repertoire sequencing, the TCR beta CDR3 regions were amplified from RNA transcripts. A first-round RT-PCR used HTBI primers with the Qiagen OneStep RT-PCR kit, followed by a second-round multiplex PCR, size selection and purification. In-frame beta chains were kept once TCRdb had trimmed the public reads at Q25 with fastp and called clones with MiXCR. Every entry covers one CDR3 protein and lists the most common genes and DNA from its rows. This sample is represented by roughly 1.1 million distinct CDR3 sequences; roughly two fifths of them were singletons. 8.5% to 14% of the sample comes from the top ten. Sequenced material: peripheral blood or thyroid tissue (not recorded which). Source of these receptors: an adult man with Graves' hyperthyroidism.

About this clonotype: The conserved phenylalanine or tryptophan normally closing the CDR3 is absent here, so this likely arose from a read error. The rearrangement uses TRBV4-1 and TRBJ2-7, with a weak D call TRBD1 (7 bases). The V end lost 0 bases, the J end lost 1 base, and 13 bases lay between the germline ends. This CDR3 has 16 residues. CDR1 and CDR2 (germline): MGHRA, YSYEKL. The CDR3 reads CASSQDRAGGSYEQYL. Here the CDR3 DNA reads TGCGCCAGCAGCCAAGATAGGGCAGGGGGGTCCTACGAGCAGTACCTC.

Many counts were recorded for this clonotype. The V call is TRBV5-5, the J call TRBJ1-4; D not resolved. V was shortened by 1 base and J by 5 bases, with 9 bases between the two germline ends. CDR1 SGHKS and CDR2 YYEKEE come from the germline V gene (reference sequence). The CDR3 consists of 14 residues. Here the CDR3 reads CASSLRLSNEKLFF. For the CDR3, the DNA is TGTGCCAGCAGCTTGCGACTGAGCAATGAAAAACTGTTTTTT.

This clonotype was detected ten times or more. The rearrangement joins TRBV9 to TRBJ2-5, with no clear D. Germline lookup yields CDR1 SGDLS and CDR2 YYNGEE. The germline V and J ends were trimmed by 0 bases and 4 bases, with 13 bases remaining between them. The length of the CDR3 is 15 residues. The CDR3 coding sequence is TGTGCCAGCAGCGTAGCGGGCCAGTATTTAGAGACCCAGTACTTC. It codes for CASSVAGQYLETQYF.

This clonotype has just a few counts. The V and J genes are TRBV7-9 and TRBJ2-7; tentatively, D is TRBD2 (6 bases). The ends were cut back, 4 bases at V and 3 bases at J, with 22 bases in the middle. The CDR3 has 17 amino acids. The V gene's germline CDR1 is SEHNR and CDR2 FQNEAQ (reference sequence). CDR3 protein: CASSSIPLATSHYEQYF. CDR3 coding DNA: TGTGCCAGCAGCTCTATCCCCCTAGCGACGTCTCACTACGAGCAGTACTTC.

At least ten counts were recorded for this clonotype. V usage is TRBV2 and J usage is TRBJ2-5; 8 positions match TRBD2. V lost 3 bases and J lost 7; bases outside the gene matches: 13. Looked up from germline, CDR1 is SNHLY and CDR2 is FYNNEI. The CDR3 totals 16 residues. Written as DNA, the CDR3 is TGTGCCAGCAGTGACCGTGCGCGGGGGGCGGAGGTGACCCAGTACTTC. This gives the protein CASSDRARGAEVTQYF.

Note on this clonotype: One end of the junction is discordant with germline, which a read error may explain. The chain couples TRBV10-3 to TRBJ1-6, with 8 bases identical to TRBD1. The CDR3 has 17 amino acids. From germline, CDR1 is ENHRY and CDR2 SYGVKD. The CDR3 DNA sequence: TGTGCCAGCAGTTACTCCAGTCGAGGACAGGGTTATTCACCCCTCCACTTT. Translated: CASSYSSRGQGYSPLHF.

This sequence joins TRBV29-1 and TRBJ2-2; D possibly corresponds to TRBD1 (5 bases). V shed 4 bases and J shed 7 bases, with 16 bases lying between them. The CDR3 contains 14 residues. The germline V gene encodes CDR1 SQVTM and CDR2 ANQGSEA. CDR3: CSVGRQGLGGELFF. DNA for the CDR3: TGCAGCGTTGGTAGGCAGGGCCTTGGCGGGGAGCTGTTTTTT.

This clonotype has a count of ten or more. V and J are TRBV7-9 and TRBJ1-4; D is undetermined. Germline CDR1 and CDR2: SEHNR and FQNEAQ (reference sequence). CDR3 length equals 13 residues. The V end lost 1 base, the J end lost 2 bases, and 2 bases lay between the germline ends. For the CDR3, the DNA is TGTGCCAGCAGCTTAGTGACTAATGAAAAACTGTTTTTT. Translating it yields CASSLVTNEKLFF.

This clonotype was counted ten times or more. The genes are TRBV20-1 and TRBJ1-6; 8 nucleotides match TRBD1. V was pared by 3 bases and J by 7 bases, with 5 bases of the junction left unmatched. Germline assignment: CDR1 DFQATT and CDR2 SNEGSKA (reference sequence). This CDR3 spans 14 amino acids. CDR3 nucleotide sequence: TGCAGTGCTAGCCCACAGGGGGTGAATTCACCCCTCCACTTT. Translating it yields CSASPQGVNSPLHF.

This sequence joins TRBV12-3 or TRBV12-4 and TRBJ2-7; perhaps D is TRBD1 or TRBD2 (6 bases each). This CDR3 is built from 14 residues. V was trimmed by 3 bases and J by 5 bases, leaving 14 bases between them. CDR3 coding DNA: TGTGCCAGCAGTTTCGGGGGCGCGACAGACGAGCAGTACTTC. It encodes CASSFGGATDEQYF.

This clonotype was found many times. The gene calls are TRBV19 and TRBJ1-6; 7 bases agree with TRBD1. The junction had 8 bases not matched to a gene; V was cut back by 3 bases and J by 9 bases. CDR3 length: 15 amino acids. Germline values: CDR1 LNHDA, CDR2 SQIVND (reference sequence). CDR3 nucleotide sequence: TGTGCCAGTAGTATGGACAGGTTGTGTTGTTCACCCCTCCACTTT. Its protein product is CASSMDRLCCSPLHF.

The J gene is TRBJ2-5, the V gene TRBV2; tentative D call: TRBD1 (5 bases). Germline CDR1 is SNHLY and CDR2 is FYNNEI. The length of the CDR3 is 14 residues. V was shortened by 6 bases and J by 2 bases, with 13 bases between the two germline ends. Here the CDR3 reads CASRRQTFQETQYF. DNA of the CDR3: TGTGCCAGCAGGAGACAGACCTTTCAAGAGACCCAGTACTTC.

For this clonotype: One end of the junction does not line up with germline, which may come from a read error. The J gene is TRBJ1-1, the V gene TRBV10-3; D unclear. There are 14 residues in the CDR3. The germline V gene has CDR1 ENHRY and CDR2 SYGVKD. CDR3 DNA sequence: TGTGCCAGCAGTTACTCGAGGAGTGGTACTGAAGCTTTCTTT. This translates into CASSYSRSGTEAFF.

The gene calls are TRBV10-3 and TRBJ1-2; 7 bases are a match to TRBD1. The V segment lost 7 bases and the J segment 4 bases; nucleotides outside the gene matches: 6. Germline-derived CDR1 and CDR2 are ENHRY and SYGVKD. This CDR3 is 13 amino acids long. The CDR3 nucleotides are TGTGCCATCAAGGAGGGGGACAGCTATGGCTACACCTTC. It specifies CAIKEGDSYGYTF.

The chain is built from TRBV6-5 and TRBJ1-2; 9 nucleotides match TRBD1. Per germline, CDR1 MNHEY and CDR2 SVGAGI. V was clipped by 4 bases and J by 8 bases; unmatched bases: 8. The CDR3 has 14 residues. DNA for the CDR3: TGTGCCAGCAGTTGGACCGGGACAGGGAACGGCTACACCTTC. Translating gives CASSWTGTGNGYTF.

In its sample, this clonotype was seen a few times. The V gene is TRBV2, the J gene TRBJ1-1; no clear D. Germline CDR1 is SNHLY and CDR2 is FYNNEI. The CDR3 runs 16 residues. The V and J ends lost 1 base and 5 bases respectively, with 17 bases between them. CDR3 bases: TGTGCCAGCAGTGAAGAGGTAGGAGACATCGGAACTGAAGCTTTCTTT. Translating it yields CASSEEVGDIGTEAFF.

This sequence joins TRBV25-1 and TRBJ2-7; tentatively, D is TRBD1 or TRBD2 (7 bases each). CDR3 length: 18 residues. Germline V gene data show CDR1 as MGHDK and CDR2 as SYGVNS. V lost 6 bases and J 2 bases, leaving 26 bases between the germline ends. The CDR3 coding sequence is TGTGCCAGCAGCGTCAGGGGGGTGAAGCTAGCGGAGCCCTACGAGCAGTACTTC. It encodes CASSVRGVKLAEPYEQYF.

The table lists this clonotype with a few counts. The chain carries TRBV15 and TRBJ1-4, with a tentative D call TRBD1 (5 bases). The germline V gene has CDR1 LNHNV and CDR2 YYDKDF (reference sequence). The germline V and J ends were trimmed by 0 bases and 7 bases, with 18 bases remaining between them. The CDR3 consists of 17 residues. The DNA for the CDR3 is TGTGCCACCAGCAGAGATAGACGAGCAGGGTTACGTGAAAAACTGTTTTTT. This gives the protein CATSRDRRAGLREKLFF.

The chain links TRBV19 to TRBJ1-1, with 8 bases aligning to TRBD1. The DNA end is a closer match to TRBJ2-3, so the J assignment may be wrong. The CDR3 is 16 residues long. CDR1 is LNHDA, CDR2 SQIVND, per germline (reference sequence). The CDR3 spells CASRAPGDRGGDTQYF. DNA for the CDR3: TGTGCCAGTAGAGCCCCGGGAGACAGGGGCGGTGATACGCAGTATTTT.

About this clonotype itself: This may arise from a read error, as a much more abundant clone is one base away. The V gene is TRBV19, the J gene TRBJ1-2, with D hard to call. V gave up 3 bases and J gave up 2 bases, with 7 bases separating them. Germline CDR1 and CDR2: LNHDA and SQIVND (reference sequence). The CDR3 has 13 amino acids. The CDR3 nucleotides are TGTGCCAGTAGTATGGAAGGGAACTATGGCTACACCTTC. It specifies CASSMEGNYGYTF.

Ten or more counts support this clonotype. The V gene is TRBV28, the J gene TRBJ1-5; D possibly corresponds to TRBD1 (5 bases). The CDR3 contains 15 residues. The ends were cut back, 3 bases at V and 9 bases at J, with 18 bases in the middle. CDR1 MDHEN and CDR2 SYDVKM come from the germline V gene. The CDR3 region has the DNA TGTGCCAGCAGTTTCCGACAGTCCCGGGGAAGGCCCCAGCATTTT. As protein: CASSFRQSRGRPQHF. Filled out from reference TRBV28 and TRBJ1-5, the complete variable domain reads DVKVTQSSRYLVKRTGEKVFLECVQDMDHENMFWYRQDPGLGLRLIYFSYDVKMKEKGDIPEGYSVSREKKERFSLILESASTNQTSMYLCASSFRQSRGRPQHFGDGTRLSIL.

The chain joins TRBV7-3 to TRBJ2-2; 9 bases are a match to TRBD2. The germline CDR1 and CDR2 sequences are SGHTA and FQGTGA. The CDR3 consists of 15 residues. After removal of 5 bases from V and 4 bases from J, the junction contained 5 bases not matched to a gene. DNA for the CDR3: TGTGCCAGCAGCAATCTAGCGGGACCCACCGGGGAGCTGTTTTTT. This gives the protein CASSNLAGPTGELFF. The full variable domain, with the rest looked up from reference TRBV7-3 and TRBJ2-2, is GAGVSQTPSNKVTEKGKYVELRCDPISGHTALYWYRQSLGQGPEFLIYFQGTGAADDSGLPNDRFFAVRPEGSVSTLKIQRTERGDSAVYLCASSNLAGPTGELFFGEGSRLTVL.

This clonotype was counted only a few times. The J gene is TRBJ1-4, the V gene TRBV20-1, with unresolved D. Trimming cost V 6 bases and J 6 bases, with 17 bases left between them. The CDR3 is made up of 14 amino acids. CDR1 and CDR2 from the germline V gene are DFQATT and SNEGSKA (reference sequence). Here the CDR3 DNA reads TGCAGTGCGGTAGAGCGGGCGGCGGATGAAAAACTGTTTTTT. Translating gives CSAVERAADEKLFF.

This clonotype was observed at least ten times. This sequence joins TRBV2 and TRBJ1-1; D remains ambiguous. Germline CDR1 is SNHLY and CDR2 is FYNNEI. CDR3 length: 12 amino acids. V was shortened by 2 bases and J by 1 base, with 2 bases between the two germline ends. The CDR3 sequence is CASSEQNTEAFF. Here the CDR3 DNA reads TGTGCCAGCAGTGAACAGAACACTGAAGCTTTCTTT.

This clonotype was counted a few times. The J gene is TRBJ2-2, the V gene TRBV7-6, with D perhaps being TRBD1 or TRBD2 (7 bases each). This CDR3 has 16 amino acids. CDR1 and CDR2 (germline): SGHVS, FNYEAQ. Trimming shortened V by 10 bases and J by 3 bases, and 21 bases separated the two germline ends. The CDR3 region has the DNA TGTGCCACCAAGGGGGCGGGAGATAGTTACACCGGGGAGCTGTTTTTT. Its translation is CATKGAGDSYTGELFF.

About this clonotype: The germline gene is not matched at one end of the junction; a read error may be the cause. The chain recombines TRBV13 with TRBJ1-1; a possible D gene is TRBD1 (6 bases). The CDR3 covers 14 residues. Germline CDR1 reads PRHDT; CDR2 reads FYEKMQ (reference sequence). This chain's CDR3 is CAGSSRGMNTEAFF. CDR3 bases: TGTGCCGGCAGCTCCAGGGGCATGAACACTGAAGCTTTCTTT. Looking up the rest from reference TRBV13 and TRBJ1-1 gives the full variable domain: AAGVIQSPRHLIKEKRETATLKCYPIPRHDTVYWYQQGPGQDPQFLISFYEKMQSDKGSIPDRFSAQQFSDYHSELNMSSLELGDSALYFCAGSSRGMNTEAFFGQGTRLTVV.

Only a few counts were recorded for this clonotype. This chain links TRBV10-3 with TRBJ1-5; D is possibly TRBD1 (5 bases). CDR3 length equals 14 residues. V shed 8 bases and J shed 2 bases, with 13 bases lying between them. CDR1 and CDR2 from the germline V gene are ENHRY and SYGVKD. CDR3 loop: CAIGRQGGNQPQHF. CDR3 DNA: TGTGCCATCGGTCGGCAGGGCGGCAATCAGCCCCAGCATTTT.

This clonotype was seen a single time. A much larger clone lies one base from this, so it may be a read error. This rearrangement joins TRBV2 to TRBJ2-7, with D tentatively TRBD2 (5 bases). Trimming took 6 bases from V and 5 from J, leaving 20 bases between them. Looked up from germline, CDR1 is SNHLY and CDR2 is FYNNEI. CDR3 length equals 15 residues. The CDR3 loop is CASSVGGFETDEQYF. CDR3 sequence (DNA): TGTGCCAGCAGCGTCGGAGGATTCGAGACGGACGAGCAGTACTTC. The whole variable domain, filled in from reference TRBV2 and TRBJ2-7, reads EPEVTQTPSHQVTQMGQEVILRCVPISNHLYFYWYRQILGQKVEFLVSFYNNEISEKSEIFDDQFSVERPDGSNFTLKIRSTKLEDSAMYFCASSVGGFETDEQYFGPGTRLTVT.

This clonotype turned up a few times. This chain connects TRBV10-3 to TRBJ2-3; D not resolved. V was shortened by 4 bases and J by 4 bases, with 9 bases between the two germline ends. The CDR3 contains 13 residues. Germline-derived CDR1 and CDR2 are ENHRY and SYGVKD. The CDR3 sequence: CAISGNKPDTQYF. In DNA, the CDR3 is TGTGCCATCAGTGGGAACAAGCCAGATACGCAGTATTTT.

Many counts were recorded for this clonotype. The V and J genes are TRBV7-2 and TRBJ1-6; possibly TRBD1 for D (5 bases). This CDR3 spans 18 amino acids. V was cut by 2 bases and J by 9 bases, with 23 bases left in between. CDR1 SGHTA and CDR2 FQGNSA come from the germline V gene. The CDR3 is CASSLLLGPKIRASPLHF. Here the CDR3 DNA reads TGTGCCAGCAGCTTACTGTTGGGACCTAAAATTCGGGCTTCACCCCTCCACTTT.